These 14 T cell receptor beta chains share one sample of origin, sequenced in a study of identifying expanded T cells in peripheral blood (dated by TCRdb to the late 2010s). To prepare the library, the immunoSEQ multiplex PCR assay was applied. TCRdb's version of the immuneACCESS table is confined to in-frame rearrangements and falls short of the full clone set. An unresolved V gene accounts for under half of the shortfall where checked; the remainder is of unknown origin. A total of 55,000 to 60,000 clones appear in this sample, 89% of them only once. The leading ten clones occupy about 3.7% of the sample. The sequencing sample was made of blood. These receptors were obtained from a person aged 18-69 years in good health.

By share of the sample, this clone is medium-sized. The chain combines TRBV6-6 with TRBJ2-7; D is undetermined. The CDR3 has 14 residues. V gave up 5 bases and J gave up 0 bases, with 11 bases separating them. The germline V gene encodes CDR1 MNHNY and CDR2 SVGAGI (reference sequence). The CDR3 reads CASSRTDISYEQYF. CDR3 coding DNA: TGTGCCAGCAGTCGCACCGACATCTCCTACGAGCAGTACTTC.

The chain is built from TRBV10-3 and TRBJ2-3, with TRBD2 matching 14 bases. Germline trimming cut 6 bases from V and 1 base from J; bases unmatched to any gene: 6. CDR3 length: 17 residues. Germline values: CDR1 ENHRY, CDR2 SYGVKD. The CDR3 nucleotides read TGTGCCATCAGACAACCGGGACTAGCGGGGGGCACAGATACGCAGTATTTT. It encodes CAIRQPGLAGGTDTQYF.

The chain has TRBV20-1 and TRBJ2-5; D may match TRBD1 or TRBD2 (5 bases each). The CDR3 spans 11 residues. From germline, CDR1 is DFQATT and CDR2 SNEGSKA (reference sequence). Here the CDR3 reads CSGDGVETQYF. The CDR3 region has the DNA TGCAGCGGGGACGGGGTCGAGACCCAGTACTTC.

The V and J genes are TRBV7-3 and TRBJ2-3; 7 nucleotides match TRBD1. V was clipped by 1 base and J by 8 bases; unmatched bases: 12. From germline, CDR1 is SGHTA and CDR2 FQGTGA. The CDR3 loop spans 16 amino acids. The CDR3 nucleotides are TGTGCCAGCAGCTTAAGCCCGATCCTACAGGGGTCTACGCAGTATTTT. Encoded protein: CASSLSPILQGSTQYF.

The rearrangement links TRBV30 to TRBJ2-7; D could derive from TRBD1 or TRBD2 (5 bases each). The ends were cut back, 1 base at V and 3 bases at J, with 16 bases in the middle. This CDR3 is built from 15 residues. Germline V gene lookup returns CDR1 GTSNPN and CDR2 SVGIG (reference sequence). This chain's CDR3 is CAWSGGYSTGYEQYF. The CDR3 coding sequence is TGTGCCTGGAGTGGGGGGTACTCTACCGGCTACGAGCAGTACTTC.

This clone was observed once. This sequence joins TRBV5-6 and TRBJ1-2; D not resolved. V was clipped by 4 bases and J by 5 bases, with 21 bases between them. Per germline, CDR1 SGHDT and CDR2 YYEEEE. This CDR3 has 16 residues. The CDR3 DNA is TGTGCCAGCAGCCCCCCAGGAGGGCCAGGTGTTTATGGCTACACCTTC. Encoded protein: CASSPPGGPGVYGYTF.

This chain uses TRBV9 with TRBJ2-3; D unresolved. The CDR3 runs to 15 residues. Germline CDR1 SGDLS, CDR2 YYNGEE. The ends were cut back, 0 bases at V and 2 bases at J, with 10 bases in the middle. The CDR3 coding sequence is TGTGCCAGCAGCGTAGAATCTAGGGCCACAGATACGCAGTATTTT. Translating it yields CASSVESRATDTQYF.

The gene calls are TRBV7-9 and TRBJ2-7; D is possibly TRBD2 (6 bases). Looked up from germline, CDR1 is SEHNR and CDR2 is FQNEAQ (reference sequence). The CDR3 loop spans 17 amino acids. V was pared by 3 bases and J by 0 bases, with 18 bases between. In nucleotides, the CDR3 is TGTGCCAGCAGCTTTGGGATAGATAGCGGCCGCTCCTACGAGCAGTACTTC. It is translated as CASSFGIDSGRSYEQYF.

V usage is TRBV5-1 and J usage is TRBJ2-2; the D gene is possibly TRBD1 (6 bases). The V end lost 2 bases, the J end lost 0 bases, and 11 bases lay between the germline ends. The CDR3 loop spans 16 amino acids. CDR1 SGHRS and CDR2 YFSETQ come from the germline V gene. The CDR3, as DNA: TGCGCCAGCAGCTTAAATACAGGGTCGAACACCGGGGAGCTGTTTTTT. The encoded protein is CASSLNTGSNTGELFF.

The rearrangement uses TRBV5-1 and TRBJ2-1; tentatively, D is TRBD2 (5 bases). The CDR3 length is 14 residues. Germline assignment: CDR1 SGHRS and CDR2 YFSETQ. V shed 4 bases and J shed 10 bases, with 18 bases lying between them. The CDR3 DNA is TGCGCCAGCAGCCGAACGTGGGCTTCGGGGGAGCAGTTCTTC. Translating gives CASSRTWASGEQFF.

The CDR3 spells CASSWAKATDTQYF. The DNA of the CDR3 is TGTGCCAGCAGTTGGGCGAAGGCCACAGATACGCAGTATTTT. V usage is TRBV27 and J usage is TRBJ2-3; D gene ambiguous. CDR1 is MNHEY and CDR2 is SMNVEV in the germline V gene (reference sequence). Between the trimmed V and J ends, which lost 4 bases and 2 bases, there was a span of 10 bases. The CDR3 is 14 residues long.

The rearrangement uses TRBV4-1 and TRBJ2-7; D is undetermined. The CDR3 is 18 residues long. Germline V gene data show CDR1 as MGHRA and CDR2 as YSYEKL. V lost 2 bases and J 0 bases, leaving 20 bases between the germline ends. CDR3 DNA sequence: TGCGCCAGCAGCCAACGACCCCCCTCGGCGGATTACTCCTACGAGCAGTACTTC. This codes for CASSQRPPSADYSYEQYF.

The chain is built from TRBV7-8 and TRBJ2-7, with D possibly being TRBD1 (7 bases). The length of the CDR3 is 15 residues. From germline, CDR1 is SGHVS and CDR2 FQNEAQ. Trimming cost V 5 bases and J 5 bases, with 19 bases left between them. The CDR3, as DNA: TGTGCCAGCAGCCCAGAGACAGGGAGGTGGAACGAGCAGTACTTC. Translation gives CASSPETGRWNEQYF.

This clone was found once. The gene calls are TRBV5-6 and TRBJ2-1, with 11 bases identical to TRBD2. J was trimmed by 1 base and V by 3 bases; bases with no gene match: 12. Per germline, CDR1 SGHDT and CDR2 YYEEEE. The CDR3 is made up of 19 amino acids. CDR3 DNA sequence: TGTGCCAGCAGCTCGGGGGGGCCGGGACTAGCGGCTTCCTACAATGAGCAGTTCTTC. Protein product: CASSSGGPGLAASYNEQFF.